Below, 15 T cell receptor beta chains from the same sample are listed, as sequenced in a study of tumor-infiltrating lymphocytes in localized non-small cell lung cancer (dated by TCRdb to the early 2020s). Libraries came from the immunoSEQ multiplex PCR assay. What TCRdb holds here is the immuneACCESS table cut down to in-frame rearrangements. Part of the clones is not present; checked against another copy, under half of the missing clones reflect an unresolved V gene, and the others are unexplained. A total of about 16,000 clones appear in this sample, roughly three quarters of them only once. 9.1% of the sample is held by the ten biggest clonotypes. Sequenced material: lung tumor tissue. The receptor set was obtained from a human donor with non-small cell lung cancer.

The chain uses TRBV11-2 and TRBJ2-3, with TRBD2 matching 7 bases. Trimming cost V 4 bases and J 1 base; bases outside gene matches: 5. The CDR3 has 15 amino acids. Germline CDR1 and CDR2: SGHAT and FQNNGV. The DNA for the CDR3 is TGTGCCAGCAGCTACCGGGACTACCGCACAGATACGCAGTATTTT. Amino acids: CASSYRDYRTDTQYF.

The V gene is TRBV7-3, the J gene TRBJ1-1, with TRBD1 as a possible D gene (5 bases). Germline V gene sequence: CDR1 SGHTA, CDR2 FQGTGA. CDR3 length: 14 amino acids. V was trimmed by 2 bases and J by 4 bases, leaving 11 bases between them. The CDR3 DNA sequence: TGTGCCAGCAGCTTAGGGGGGGACGGCACTGAAGCTTTCTTT. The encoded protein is CASSLGGDGTEAFF.

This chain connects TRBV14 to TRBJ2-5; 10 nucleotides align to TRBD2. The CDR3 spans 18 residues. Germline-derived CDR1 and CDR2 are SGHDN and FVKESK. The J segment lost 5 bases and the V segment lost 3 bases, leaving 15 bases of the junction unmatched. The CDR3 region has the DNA TGTGCCAGCAGCCAGGCCCAGGTCAGCGGGAGGGCCCGGGAGACCCAGTACTTC. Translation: CASSQAQVSGRARETQYF.

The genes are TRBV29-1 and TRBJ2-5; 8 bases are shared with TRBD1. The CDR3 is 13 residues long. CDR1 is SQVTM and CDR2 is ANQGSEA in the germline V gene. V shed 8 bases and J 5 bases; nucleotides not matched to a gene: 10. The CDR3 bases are TGCAGCATAGAACCAGGGGGCGCCGAGACCCAGTACTTC. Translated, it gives CSIEPGGAETQYF.

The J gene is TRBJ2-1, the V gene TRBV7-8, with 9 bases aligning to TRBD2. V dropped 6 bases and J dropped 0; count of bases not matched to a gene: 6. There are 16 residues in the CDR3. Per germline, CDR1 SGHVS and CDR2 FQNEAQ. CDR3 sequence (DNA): TGTGCCAGCAGACTAGCGGGCGCCATCTCCTACAATGAGCAGTTCTTC. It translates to CASRLAGAISYNEQFF. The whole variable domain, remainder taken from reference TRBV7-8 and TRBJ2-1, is GAGVSQSPRYKVAKRGQDVALRCDPISGHVSLFWYQQALGQGPEFLTYFQNEAQLDKSGLPSDRFFAERPEGSVSTLKIQRTQQEDSAVYLCASRLAGAISYNEQFFGPGTRLTVL.

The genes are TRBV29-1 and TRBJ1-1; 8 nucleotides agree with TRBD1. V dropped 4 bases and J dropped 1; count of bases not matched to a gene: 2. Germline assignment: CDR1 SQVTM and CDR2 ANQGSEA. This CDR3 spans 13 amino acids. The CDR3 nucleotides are TGCAGCGTTGTGGACAGGGCGAACACTGAAGCTTTCTTT. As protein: CSVVDRANTEAFF. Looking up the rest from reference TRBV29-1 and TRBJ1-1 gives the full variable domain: SAVISQKPSRDICQRGTSLTIQCQVDSQVTMMFWYRQQPGQSLTLIATANQGSEATYESGFVIDKFPISRPNLTFSTLTVSNMSPEDSSIYLCSVVDRANTEAFFGQGTRLTVV.

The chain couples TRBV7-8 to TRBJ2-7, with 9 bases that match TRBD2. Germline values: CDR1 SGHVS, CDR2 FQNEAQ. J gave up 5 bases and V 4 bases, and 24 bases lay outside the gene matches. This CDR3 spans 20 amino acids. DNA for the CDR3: TGTGCCAGCAGCTGGGACCTTATCGAGACCCTAGCGGGACCCCCAGACGAGCAGTACTTC. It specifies CASSWDLIETLAGPPDEQYF.

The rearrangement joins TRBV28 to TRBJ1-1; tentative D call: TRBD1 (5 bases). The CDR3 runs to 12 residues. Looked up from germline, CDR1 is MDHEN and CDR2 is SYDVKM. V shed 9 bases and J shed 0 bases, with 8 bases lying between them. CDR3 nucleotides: TGTGCCAGTGGGGCCGTGAACACTGAAGCTTTCTTT. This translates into CASGAVNTEAFF.

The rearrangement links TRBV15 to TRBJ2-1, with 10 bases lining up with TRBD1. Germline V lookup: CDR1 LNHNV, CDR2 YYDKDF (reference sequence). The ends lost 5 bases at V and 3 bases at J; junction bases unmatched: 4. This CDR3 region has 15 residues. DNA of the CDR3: TGTGCCACCAGCCGGGACAGGGGCGGCTACAATGAGCAGTTCTTC. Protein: CATSRDRGGYNEQFF.

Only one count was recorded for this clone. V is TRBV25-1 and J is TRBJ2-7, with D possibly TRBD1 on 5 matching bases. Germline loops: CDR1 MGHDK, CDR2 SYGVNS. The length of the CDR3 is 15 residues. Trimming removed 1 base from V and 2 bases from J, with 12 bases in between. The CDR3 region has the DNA TGTGCCAGCAGTGAATCCAGGGAAATCCCCTACGAGCAGTACTTC. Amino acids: CASSESREIPYEQYF.

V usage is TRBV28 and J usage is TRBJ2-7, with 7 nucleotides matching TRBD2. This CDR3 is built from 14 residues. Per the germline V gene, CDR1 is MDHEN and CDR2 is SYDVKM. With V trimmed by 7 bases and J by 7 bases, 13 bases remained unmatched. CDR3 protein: CASTPQGGVGEQYF. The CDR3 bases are TGTGCCAGCACCCCTCAGGGAGGGGTTGGGGAGCAGTACTTC.

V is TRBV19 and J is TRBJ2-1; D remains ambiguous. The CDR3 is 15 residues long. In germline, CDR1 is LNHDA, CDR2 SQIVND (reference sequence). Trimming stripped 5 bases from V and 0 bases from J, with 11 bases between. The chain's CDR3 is CASSSDRSSYNEQFF. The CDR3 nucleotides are TGTGCCAGTAGTTCGGACCGCAGCTCCTACAATGAGCAGTTCTTC.

The CDR3, as DNA: TGTGCCTGGAGGCCTAGCGGGAGGGCTTGGGAGCAGTACTTC. Amino acids: CAWRPSGRAWEQYF. The chain uses TRBV30 and TRBJ2-7; 12 bases are shared with TRBD2. CDR1 GTSNPN and CDR2 SVGIG come from the germline V gene (reference sequence). The ends lost 3 bases at V and 7 bases at J; junction bases unmatched: 7. The CDR3 is made up of 14 amino acids.

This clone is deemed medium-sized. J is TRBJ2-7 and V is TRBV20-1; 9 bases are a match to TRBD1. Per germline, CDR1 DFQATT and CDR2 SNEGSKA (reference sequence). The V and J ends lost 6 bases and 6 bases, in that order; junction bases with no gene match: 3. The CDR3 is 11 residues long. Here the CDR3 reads CSATDRGEQYF. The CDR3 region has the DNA TGCAGTGCCACGGACAGGGGCGAGCAGTACTTC.

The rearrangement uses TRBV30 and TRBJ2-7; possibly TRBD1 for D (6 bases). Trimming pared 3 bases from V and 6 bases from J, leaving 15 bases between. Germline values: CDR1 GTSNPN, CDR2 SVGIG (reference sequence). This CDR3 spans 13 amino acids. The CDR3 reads CAWSWLWGLEQYF. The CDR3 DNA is TGTGCCTGGAGCTGGTTATGGGGGCTCGAGCAGTACTTC.